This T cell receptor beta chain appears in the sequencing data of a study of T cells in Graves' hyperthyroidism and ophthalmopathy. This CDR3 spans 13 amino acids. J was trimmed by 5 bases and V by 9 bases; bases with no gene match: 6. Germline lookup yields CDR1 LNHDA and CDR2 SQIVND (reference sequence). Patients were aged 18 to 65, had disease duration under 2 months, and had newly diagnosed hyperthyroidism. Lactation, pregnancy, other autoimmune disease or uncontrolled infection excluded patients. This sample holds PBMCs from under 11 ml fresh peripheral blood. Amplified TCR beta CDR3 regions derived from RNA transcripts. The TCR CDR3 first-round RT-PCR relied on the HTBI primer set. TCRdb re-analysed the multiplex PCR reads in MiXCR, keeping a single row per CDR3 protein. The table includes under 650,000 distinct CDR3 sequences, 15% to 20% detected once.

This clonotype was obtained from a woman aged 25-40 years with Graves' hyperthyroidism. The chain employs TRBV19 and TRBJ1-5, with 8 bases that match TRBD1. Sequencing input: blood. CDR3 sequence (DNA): TGTGCCAGCACCCGGACAGGGTATCAGCCCCAGCATTTT. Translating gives CASTRTGYQPQHF.